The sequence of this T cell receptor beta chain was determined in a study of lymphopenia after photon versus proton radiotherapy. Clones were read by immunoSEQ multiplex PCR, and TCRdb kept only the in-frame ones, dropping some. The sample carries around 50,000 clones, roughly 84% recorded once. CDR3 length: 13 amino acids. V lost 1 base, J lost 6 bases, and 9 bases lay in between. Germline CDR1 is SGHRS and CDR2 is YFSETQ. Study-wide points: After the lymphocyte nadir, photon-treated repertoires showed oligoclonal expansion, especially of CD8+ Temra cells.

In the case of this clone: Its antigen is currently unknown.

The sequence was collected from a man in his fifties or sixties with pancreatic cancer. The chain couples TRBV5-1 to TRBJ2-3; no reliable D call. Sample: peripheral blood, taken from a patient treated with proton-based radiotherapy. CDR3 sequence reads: CASSLLFADTQYF. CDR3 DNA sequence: TGCGCCAGCAGCTTGTTATTTGCGGATACGCAGTATTTT.